These 10 T cell receptor beta chains were all obtained from the same sample, sequenced in a study of post-analysis software for immune sequencing data. For these receptors, no antigen is known. Findings and limits, study-wide: Higher frequency in patients than in controls was seen for roughly five TRBV segments, with TRBV5-6, TRBV5-1 and TRBV20-1 among them.

Sequencing libraries made from TCR beta cDNA carried unique molecular identifiers. Using its own MiXCR run on the PCR reads, TCRdb lists one record per CDR3 protein. Among under 650,000 distinct CDR3 sequences listed, 44% were seen once. The sample comprised blood. Receptor source: a girl aged 10 to 17 with multiple sclerosis.

V and J are TRBV5-1 and TRBJ2-3, with D possibly matching TRBD2 (5 bases). Germline V gene data show CDR1 as SGHRS and CDR2 as YFSETQ. There are 14 residues in the CDR3. V lost 0 bases, J lost 2 bases, and 7 bases lay in between. CDR3 DNA: TGCGCCAGCAGCTTGGTAGCGATCACAGATACGCAGTATTTT. Its translation is CASSLVAITDTQYF.

The CDR3 is CASSYYGSADTEAFF. As DNA, the CDR3 is TGTGCCAGCAGTTACTACGGCAGTGCGGACACTGAAGCTTTCTTT. The J gene is TRBJ1-1, the V gene TRBV6-5; D is ambiguous. Germline CDR1 reads MNHEY; CDR2 reads SVGAGI. The V and J ends lost 1 base and 3 bases respectively, with 12 bases between them. CDR3 length: 15 residues.

The chain is built from TRBV6-6 and TRBJ1-2; D is unresolved. V lost 5 bases, J lost 2 bases, and 9 bases lay in between. The CDR3 is made up of 13 amino acids. Germline CDR1 MNHNY, CDR2 SVGAGI (reference sequence). The CDR3 nucleotides are TGTGCCAGCAGTACACAGAAGAACTATGGCTACACCTTC. Translating it yields CASSTQKNYGYTF.

The rearrangement joins TRBV12-3 or TRBV12-4 to TRBJ2-3; the match to TRBD2 covers 10 bases. With 6 bases clipped from V and 4 bases from J, the junction kept 7 bases outside the gene matches. CDR3 size: 15 residues. DNA for the CDR3: TGTGCCAGCAGCGGAAGCGGGGGGGCCGCAGATACGCAGTATTTT. Its translation is CASSGSGGAADTQYF.

This chain joins TRBV5-1 and TRBJ2-5, with D tentatively TRBD2 (6 bases). Germline V gene sequence: CDR1 SGHRS, CDR2 YFSETQ. This CDR3 has 14 residues. The V and J ends lost 1 base and 4 bases respectively, with 11 bases between them. CDR3 region: CASSLFIGGETQYF. Here the CDR3 DNA reads TGCGCCAGCAGCTTGTTCATCGGGGGAGAGACCCAGTACTTC.

In regard to this clonotype: A clone one base away is much larger, so this may be a read error. This chain links TRBV20-1 with TRBJ2-1; 14 nucleotides line up with TRBD2. This CDR3 is 16 amino acids long. The V segment lost 1 base and the J segment 7 bases; nucleotides outside the gene matches: 6. Germline V gene data show CDR1 as DFQATT and CDR2 as SNEGSKA (reference sequence). CDR3 bases: TGCAGTGCTAGAGCGGGGACTAGCGGGAGTGGGAATGAGCAGTTCTTC. Translating gives CSARAGTSGSGNEQFF.

The sample holds a few counts of this clonotype. The gene calls are TRBV5-1 and TRBJ2-1, with D tentatively TRBD1 (7 bases). Trimming removed 4 bases at V and 7 bases at J, with 21 bases between. Germline V gene lookup returns CDR1 SGHRS and CDR2 YFSETQ. The CDR3 length is 16 residues. The CDR3 nucleotides read TGCGCCAGCAGCCTGGGGGCCAGGGGGAGGTCAAATGAGCAGTTCTTC. It encodes CASSLGARGRSNEQFF.

The chain uses TRBV15 and TRBJ1-1; a possible D gene is TRBD1 (6 bases). CDR3 size: 13 residues. Per germline, CDR1 LNHNV and CDR2 YYDKDF (reference sequence). With 9 bases removed from V and 4 bases from J, the gap between germline ends came to 15 bases. The CDR3 protein is CATHDGGPTEAFF. As DNA, the CDR3 is TGTGCCACTCACGACGGGGGGCCCACTGAAGCTTTCTTT.

The V call is TRBV27, the J call TRBJ2-7, with D maybe TRBD1 (6 bases). Trimming stripped 5 bases from V and 0 bases from J, with 17 bases between. The CDR3 length is 16 residues. Germline V gene sequence: CDR1 MNHEY, CDR2 SMNVEV (reference sequence). CDR3 region: CASSPEQGWSSYEQYF. CDR3 in DNA: TGTGCCAGCAGTCCAGAACAGGGCTGGAGCTCCTACGAGCAGTACTTC.

The chain employs TRBV2 and TRBJ2-7, with 8 bases identical to TRBD1. CDR3 length: 15 residues. With 3 bases clipped from V and 3 bases from J, the junction kept 7 bases outside the gene matches. The germline V gene has CDR1 SNHLY and CDR2 FYNNEI. CDR3 amino acids: CASSDLDRDHYEQYF. As DNA, the CDR3 is TGTGCCAGCAGTGACCTGGACAGGGACCACTACGAGCAGTACTTC.